This passage covers 16 T cell receptor beta chains from one sample sequenced in a study of T cells in Graves' hyperthyroidism and ophthalmopathy. Template material for amplifying TCR beta CDR3 regions consisted of RNA transcripts. The HTBI primer set drove a first-round RT-PCR of the TCR CDR3. From the multiplex PCR reads, TCRdb called clonotypes with MiXCR, one entry per CDR3 protein. The data contain approximately 430,000 distinct CDR3 sequences, approximately 15% of them singletons. The sample was blood. The receptors here all came from a woman aged 18-30 years with Graves' hyperthyroidism.

This clonotype has at least ten counts. The chain links TRBV9 to TRBJ1-5; no firm D call. Germline values: CDR1 SGDLS, CDR2 YYNGEE. The CDR3 length is 15 residues. V was trimmed by 0 bases and J by 1 base, leaving 8 bases between them. The CDR3 DNA reads TGTGCCAGCAGCGTAGGGTCCATGAGCAATCAGCCCCAGCATTTT. Its protein is CASSVGSMSNQPQHF.

Remarks on this clonotype: A much larger clone sits a single nucleotide away, making a read error possible. The chain joins TRBV20-1 to TRBJ2-7; possibly TRBD1 for D (5 bases). The germline gives CDR1 DFQATT, CDR2 SNEGSKA (reference sequence). The CDR3 length is 14 residues. The CDR3 DNA is TGCAATGCTAGTCTCAGGGAACGCTCCTACGAGCAGTACTTC. Its translation: CNASLRERSYEQYF.

This clonotype occurred once. This sequence joins TRBV5-6 and TRBJ2-5, with D perhaps matching TRBD2 (5 bases). CDR3 length equals 14 residues. The ends were cut back, 3 bases at V and 5 bases at J, with 14 bases in the middle. The germline V gene encodes CDR1 SGHDT and CDR2 YYEEEE. The CDR3: CASSYGLGGETQYF. The DNA of the CDR3 is TGTGCCAGCAGCTACGGTCTGGGCGGGGAGACCCAGTACTTC.

This clonotype was seen many times. The J gene is TRBJ2-7, the V gene TRBV19; TRBD2 matches 8 bases. There are 14 residues in the CDR3. The germline CDR1 and CDR2 sequences are LNHDA and SQIVND (reference sequence). Trimming at V came to 3 bases and at J to 3 bases, leaving 4 bases not matched to a gene. This chain's CDR3 is CASSISSGSYEQYF. CDR3 nucleotides: TGTGCCAGTAGTATCTCCAGCGGGAGCTACGAGCAGTACTTC.

This clonotype has a count of ten or more. This chain's CDR3 is CSASRGTGMGEGTQYF. The CDR3 DNA sequence: TGCAGTGCCTCCCGGGGGACAGGGATGGGAGAGGGTACGCAGTATTTT. The J gene is TRBJ2-3, the V gene TRBV20-1; 9 bases line up with TRBD1. Germline V gene data show CDR1 as DFQATT and CDR2 as SNEGSKA (reference sequence). Germline trimming cut 6 bases from V and 8 bases from J; bases unmatched to any gene: 18. The CDR3 has 16 amino acids.

Ten or more counts support this clonotype. The chain links TRBV18 to TRBJ1-5; no reliable D call. From germline, CDR1 is KGHSH and CDR2 LQKENI. V was cut by 5 bases and J by 4 bases, with 15 bases left in between. This CDR3 comprises 15 residues. CDR3 nucleotides: TGTGCCAGCTCAATGGGCCGCGAAACGAATCAGCCCCAGCATTTT. Translating it yields CASSMGRETNQPQHF. Full variable domain (missing parts from reference TRBV18 and TRBJ1-5): NAGVMQNPRHLVRRRGQEARLRCSPMKGHSHVYWYRQLPEEGLKFMVYLQKENIIDESGMPKERFSAEFPKEGPSILRIQQVVRGDSAAYFCASSMGRETNQPQHFGDGTRLSIL.

This clonotype showed up just a few times. The chain combines TRBV19 with TRBJ2-1; D is perhaps TRBD2 (5 bases). V was cut by 3 bases and J by 5 bases, with 14 bases left in between. The CDR3 loop spans 15 amino acids. The germline gives CDR1 LNHDA, CDR2 SQIVND (reference sequence). The CDR3 sequence: CASSIASGGDNEQFF. In nucleotides, the CDR3 is TGTGCCAGTAGTATTGCCAGCGGAGGTGACAATGAGCAGTTCTTC.

Concerning this clonotype: At one end the junction does not follow the germline gene, possibly because of a read error. The gene calls are TRBV4-1 and TRBJ2-3; maybe TRBD1 (6 bases). CDR3 length: 16 amino acids. Germline CDR1 and CDR2: MGHRA and YSYEKL. The CDR3 nucleotides read TGCGCCAGCAGCAAAGACAGGTTCACTAGCACAGATACGCAGTATTTT. Translating gives CASSKDRFTSTDTQYF.

This clonotype showed up many times. The chain links TRBV9 to TRBJ1-2, with 11 bases that match TRBD1. J gave up 8 bases and V 3 bases, and 6 bases lay outside the gene matches. The CDR3 is 14 amino acids. Germline CDR1 is SGDLS and CDR2 is YYNGEE. The CDR3 DNA reads as TGTGCCAGCAGCGCTGGGACAGGGGGAGGGGGCTACACCTTC. This encodes CASSAGTGGGGYTF.

This clonotype was found many times. This chain uses TRBV20-1 with TRBJ2-2; 8 bases are a match to TRBD1. Germline V gene lookup returns CDR1 DFQATT and CDR2 SNEGSKA (reference sequence). The trim removed 5 bases at V and 6 bases at J, leaving 8 bases unmatched. This CDR3 comprises 14 residues. The CDR3 DNA reads TGCAGTGCTGCTCCCGGGACAGGCGCCGGGGAGCTGTTTTTT. Translated, it gives CSAAPGTGAGELFF.

On this clonotype itself: Just one base apart from a much larger clone, this may be a read error. The V call is TRBV27, the J call TRBJ2-1; D is ambiguous. This CDR3 contains 13 residues. Germline CDR1 MNHEY, CDR2 SMNVEV (reference sequence). The CDR3 DNA reads TGTGTCAGCAGTGGCAGCTCCTACAATGAGCAGTTCTTC. Its protein is CVSSGSSYNEQFF.

In this sample, this clonotype turned up many times. The chain has TRBV5-5 and TRBJ2-4; D not resolved. With 0 bases removed from V and 6 bases from J, the gap between germline ends came to 1 base. Germline assignment: CDR1 SGHKS and CDR2 YYEKEE (reference sequence). The CDR3 sequence is 11 residues long. The CDR3 loop reads CASSLVNIQYF. The CDR3 nucleotides are TGTGCCAGCAGCTTGGTAAACATTCAGTACTTC.

The chain joins TRBV28 to TRBJ1-4; perhaps TRBD1 as D (6 bases). Germline-derived CDR1 and CDR2 are MDHEN and SYDVKM. Trimming removed 5 bases at V and 0 bases at J, with 16 bases between. CDR3 length: 17 amino acids. The CDR3 DNA is TGTGCCAGCAGTCTCTTGGGGGCAGGGGCAACTAATGAAAAACTGTTTTTT. Translating it yields CASSLLGAGATNEKLFF.

This clonotype was seen at least ten times. The chain recombines TRBV11-2 with TRBJ1-2; 7 bases line up with TRBD1. V lost 7 bases and J lost 11; bases outside the gene matches: 19. This CDR3 region has 15 residues. Germline V gene sequence: CDR1 SGHAT, CDR2 FQNNGV. CDR3 in amino acids: CASTQSPTGALRYTF. The CDR3 coding sequence is TGTGCCAGCACCCAGTCTCCAACAGGGGCCCTTCGGTACACCTTC.

This clonotype appeared many times. V usage is TRBV11-2 and J usage is TRBJ2-5, with D tentatively TRBD2 (6 bases). CDR1 and CDR2 (germline): SGHAT, FQNNGV. With 0 bases removed from V and 6 bases from J, the gap between germline ends came to 20 bases. CDR3 size: 17 residues. CDR3 residues: CASSLERARGQYQTQYF. CDR3 coding DNA: TGTGCCAGCAGCTTAGAGCGAGCGCGGGGTCAATACCAGACCCAGTACTTC.

The sample holds many counts of this clonotype. This chain joins TRBV11-2 and TRBJ2-3; D unclear. The germline gives CDR1 SGHAT, CDR2 FQNNGV. V lost 4 bases, J lost 0 bases, and 14 bases lay in between. The CDR3 is 16 residues long. CDR3: CASSSIDGPSTDTQYF. CDR3 in DNA: TGTGCCAGCAGCTCGATCGACGGCCCTAGCACAGATACGCAGTATTTT.